Presented here are 7 T cell receptor beta chains from one specimen sequenced in a study of cytomegalovirus exposure and HLA in healthy donors. Profiled with immunoSEQ multiplex PCR; TCRdb holds only in-frame clones, not every one. The sample lists roughly 130,000 clones, about 88% occurring once. The sequencing input was PBMCs. Receptors were obtained from a young man in good health and CMV-seronegative.

V is TRBV5-1 and J is TRBJ2-5, with TRBD2 identical over 11 bases. Germline V CDR1 and CDR2: SGHRS, YFSETQ. J was trimmed by 1 base and V by 4 bases; bases with no gene match: 6. The CDR3 totals 16 residues. The CDR3 DNA sequence: TGCGCCAGCAGCCTCGGACTAGCGGGTTCCCAAGAGACCCAGTACTTC. Its translation is CASSLGLAGSQETQYF.

The chain is built from TRBV14 and TRBJ2-7; TRBD1 might be the D (5 bases). V was cut by 6 bases and J by 3 bases, with 15 bases left in between. Per the germline V gene, CDR1 is SGHDN and CDR2 is FVKESK. The length of the CDR3 is 14 residues. CDR3 residues: CASSDSLRVYEQYF. In DNA, the CDR3 is TGTGCCAGCAGTGACAGCCTTCGAGTCTACGAGCAGTACTTC.

The V and J genes are TRBV5-1 and TRBJ2-5; 14 bases are shared with TRBD2. CDR1 and CDR2 from the germline V gene are SGHRS and YFSETQ. The CDR3 extends over 14 amino acids. The junction had 3 bases not matched to a gene; V was cut back by 5 bases and J by 6 bases. CDR3 loop: CASRGLAGDKTQYF. The CDR3 DNA reads as TGCGCCAGCAGGGGACTAGCGGGAGACAAGACCCAGTACTTC.

The chain has TRBV29-1 and TRBJ2-7; D call uncertain. Trimming stripped 2 bases from V and 5 bases from J, with 7 bases between. CDR1 is SQVTM, CDR2 ANQGSEA, per germline. This CDR3 has 11 residues. The CDR3 DNA reads as TGCAGCGTTGAAAAACACAACGAGCAGTACTTC. Its protein is CSVEKHNEQYF.

The chain recombines TRBV7-3 with TRBJ2-5; 12 bases align to TRBD1. This CDR3 comprises 16 residues. Germline V CDR1 and CDR2: SGHTA, FQGTGA. J lost 5 bases, V lost 5 bases, and 9 bases had no gene match. In nucleotides, the CDR3 is TGTGCCAGCAGCCCGAAAGGGACAGGGGGCTTGGAGACCCAGTACTTC. Translated: CASSPKGTGGLETQYF.

The sample holds one count of this clone. This chain connects TRBV6-6 to TRBJ2-5; the D gene is possibly TRBD1 (6 bases). The CDR3 loop spans 12 amino acids. Germline loops: CDR1 MNHNY, CDR2 SVGAGI (reference sequence). V was cut by 6 bases and J by 2 bases, with 7 bases left in between. Here the CDR3 DNA reads TGTGCCAGCAGGGACAGTCAAGAGACCCAGTACTTC. This gives the protein CASRDSQETQYF.

The genes are TRBV5-5 and TRBJ1-5; 12 positions match TRBD1. V lost 0 bases to trimming and J lost 0 bases; unmatched junction nucleotides: 4. Germline-derived CDR1 and CDR2 are SGHKS and YYEKEE (reference sequence). The length of the CDR3 is 18 residues. The CDR3 nucleotides are TGTGCCAGCAGCTTGGACGGGACAGGGGGCTATAGCAATCAGCCCCAGCATTTT. It translates to CASSLDGTGGYSNQPQHF.